Below, 20 T cell receptor beta chains from the same sample are listed, as sequenced in a study of blood T cell repertoires in COVID-19 (dated by TCRdb to the early 2020s). The library was generated by the immunoSEQ multiplex PCR assay. The source is immuneACCESS, and TCRdb retained only in-frame sequences with V and J called. Part of the clones is not carried over; for the studies checked, unresolved V genes explain less than half of this, and the remainder is unexplained. This sample has 130,000 to 150,000 clones in its table, and 84% of those were observed once. The ten largest clones take up roughly 10% of the sample. Specimen: peripheral blood. These receptors all stem from a man aged 55 to 70 with active or convalescent COVID-19.

V and J are TRBV2 and TRBJ1-5; 7 bases fit TRBD1. The CDR3 spans 13 residues. Trimming at V came to 7 bases and at J to 6 bases, leaving 6 bases not matched to a gene. Germline CDR1 and CDR2: SNHLY and FYNNEI. CDR3 DNA: TGTGCCAGCACAAGACAGGGCAGTCAGCCCCAGCATTTT. This gives the protein CASTRQGSQPQHF.

This clone came up a few times. The chain joins TRBV6-1 to TRBJ1-5; TRBD1 agrees at 8 bases. CDR1 is MNHNS and CDR2 is SASEGT in the germline V gene. The V gene end was trimmed by 2 bases and the J gene end by 2 bases; junction bases not matched to a gene: 2. There are 15 residues in the CDR3. The CDR3 DNA reads as TGTGCCAGCAGTGAAATGACAGGGGGCAATCAGCCCCAGCATTTT. Amino acids: CASSEMTGGNQPQHF.

The CDR3 region is CASTLGGANGELFF. The CDR3 region has the DNA TGTGCCAGCACCTTGGGGGGGGCGAACGGGGAGCTGTTTTTT. The chain has TRBV27 and TRBJ2-2; D may be TRBD2 (7 bases). The germline V and J ends were trimmed by 7 bases and 7 bases, with 16 bases remaining between them. Germline loops: CDR1 MNHEY, CDR2 SMNVEV (reference sequence). CDR3 length: 14 residues.

This sequence joins TRBV5-1 and TRBJ1-4; D possibly corresponds to TRBD1 (6 bases). This CDR3 region has 15 residues. V dropped 5 bases and J dropped 8 bases, with 19 bases sitting between them. Germline V gene sequence: CDR1 SGHRS, CDR2 YFSETQ. The CDR3 region has the DNA TGCGCCAGCAGACCAGGGGCCTTATCATCCGAAAAACTGTTTTTT. It specifies CASRPGALSSEKLFF.

The genes are TRBV29-1 and TRBJ1-1, with a tentative D call TRBD1 (6 bases). This CDR3 is 12 amino acids long. Trimming left V 7 bases short and J 4 bases short, with 13 bases between. The germline gives CDR1 SQVTM, CDR2 ANQGSEA. In nucleotides, the CDR3 is TGCAGCGCCCGAGGGGGGGGCACTGAAGCTTTCTTT. This encodes CSARGGGTEAFF.

The chain combines TRBV18 with TRBJ2-3, with D possibly matching TRBD2 (5 bases). This CDR3 is 13 amino acids long. Trimming removed 5 bases at V and 3 bases at J, with 9 bases between. Germline assignment: CDR1 KGHSH and CDR2 LQKENI. As DNA, the CDR3 is TGTGCCAGCTCAGCCGGACTTACAGATACGCAGTATTTT. Translated, it gives CASSAGLTDTQYF.

The chain uses TRBV19 and TRBJ2-7; D may be TRBD2 (5 bases). Germline CDR1 and CDR2: LNHDA and SQIVND (reference sequence). This CDR3 has 13 amino acids. Trimming took off 7 bases at V and 3 bases at J, with 13 bases between the two ends. The CDR3 region has the DNA TGTGCCAGTACTCCCTCCGGGAACTACGAGCAGTACTTC. It specifies CASTPSGNYEQYF.

This clone was counted ten times or more. The chain uses TRBV3-1 (or the pseudogene TRBV3-2) and TRBJ1-2; no reliable D call. V was trimmed by 0 bases and J by 1 base, leaving 9 bases between them. CDR1 LGHDT and CDR2 YNNKEL come from the germline V gene (reference sequence). The CDR3 is made up of 15 amino acids. The CDR3: CASSQDIRSNYGYTF. The CDR3 DNA reads as TGTGCCAGCAGCCAAGATATACGGAGTAACTATGGCTACACCTTC.

A remark on this clone: Other DNA sequences in the same sample also yield this CDR3. The chain links TRBV29-1 to TRBJ2-7, with D possibly matching TRBD1 (6 bases). The germline V and J ends were trimmed by 6 bases and 0 bases, with 9 bases remaining between them. This CDR3 is built from 12 residues. Germline V gene sequence: CDR1 SQVTM, CDR2 ANQGSEA. The DNA for the CDR3 is TGCAGCGTAAGGACAGTCTCCTACGAGCAGTACTTC. Translated: CSVRTVSYEQYF.

The J gene is TRBJ2-5, the V gene TRBV10-3; 7 bases match TRBD2. The CDR3 sequence is 14 residues long. The V segment lost 3 bases and the J segment 4 bases; nucleotides outside the gene matches: 5. Germline CDR1 is ENHRY and CDR2 is SYGVKD. In nucleotides, the CDR3 is TGTGCCATCAGTGACCCGACTAGCCCAGAGACCCAGTACTTC. Protein: CAISDPTSPETQYF.

The chain couples TRBV5-4 to TRBJ2-6; D remains unclear. V was pared by 6 bases and J by 2 bases, with 9 bases between. The CDR3 contains 14 residues. Germline-derived CDR1 and CDR2 are SGHNT and YYREEE (reference sequence). The CDR3 coding sequence is TGTGCCAGCAATTACAGAGCTGGGGCCAACGTCCTGACTTTC. As protein: CASNYRAGANVLTF.

As for this clone: This sample also contains other DNA sequences that code for the same CDR3. CDR3 amino acids: CASSESPTSTDTQYF. Here the CDR3 DNA reads TGCGCCAGCAGTGAGTCGCCGACAAGCACAGATACGCAGTATTTT. The chain links TRBV10-2 to TRBJ2-3, with D unresolved. The CDR3 totals 15 residues. Per the germline V gene, CDR1 is WSHSY and CDR2 is SAAADI. V gave up 0 bases and J gave up 0 bases, with 7 bases separating them.

The chain couples TRBV6-5 to TRBJ1-6; D unresolved. The CDR3 contains 13 residues. The germline V and J ends were trimmed by 8 bases and 3 bases, with 8 bases remaining between them. The germline gives CDR1 MNHEY, CDR2 SVGAGI. For the CDR3, the DNA is TGTGCCAGCGAAGAGAACTATAATTCACCCCTCCACTTT. Translated: CASEENYNSPLHF.

The rearrangement joins TRBV12-5 to TRBJ1-1; 7 nucleotides align to TRBD1. From germline, CDR1 is LGHNT and CDR2 FRNRAP. J gave up 3 bases and V 7 bases, and 5 bases lay outside the gene matches. The CDR3 sequence is 13 residues long. This CDR3 is CASAQGPHTEAFF. In DNA form, the CDR3 reads TGTGCTAGTGCACAGGGGCCTCACACTGAAGCTTTCTTT.

The chain combines TRBV27 with TRBJ2-1; 8 positions agree with TRBD2. The germline CDR1 and CDR2 sequences are MNHEY and SMNVEV (reference sequence). V was pared by 6 bases and J by 9 bases, with 13 bases of the junction left unmatched. The CDR3 runs to 15 residues. The CDR3 spells CASRRTGLGAVEQFF. The CDR3 DNA reads as TGTGCCAGCAGACGAACGGGACTAGGTGCCGTTGAGCAGTTCTTC.

This chain joins TRBV7-6 and TRBJ2-1, with 12 bases identical to TRBD2. In germline, CDR1 is SGHVS, CDR2 FNYEAQ. This CDR3 has 18 amino acids. Germline trimming cut 1 base from V and 4 bases from J; bases unmatched to any gene: 8. The CDR3 loop reads CASSLGPGLAGYYNEQFF. CDR3 nucleotides: TGTGCCAGCAGCTTAGGGCCTGGACTAGCGGGGTATTACAATGAGCAGTTCTTC.

V and J are TRBV11-3 and TRBJ1-4; 8 bases agree with TRBD1. Germline assignment: CDR1 SGHNT and CDR2 YENEEA. With 5 bases clipped from V and 11 bases from J, the junction kept 10 bases outside the gene matches. CDR3 length equals 14 residues. The CDR3 reads CASSREEGTGKLFF. The CDR3 coding sequence is TGTGCCAGCAGCCGAGAGGAAGGGACAGGCAAACTGTTTTTT.

The chain couples TRBV27 to TRBJ1-2; 9 bases match TRBD1. The CDR3 consists of 16 residues. Germline-derived CDR1 and CDR2 are MNHEY and SMNVEV (reference sequence). Germline trimming cut 5 bases from V and 4 bases from J; bases unmatched to any gene: 11. Here the CDR3 DNA reads TGTGCCAGCAGTAGCGGAACAGGGGGCGCAGGCTATGGCTACACCTTC. It codes for CASSSGTGGAGYGYTF.

The chain joins TRBV6-5 to TRBJ1-2; 8 nucleotides line up with TRBD1. Germline V gives CDR1 MNHEY, CDR2 SVGAGI. The CDR3 is 15 amino acids. V was pared by 6 bases and J by 5 bases, with 11 bases of the junction left unmatched. CDR3 in DNA: TGTGCCAGCAGCGCCTCATCCGGACAGGGTTATGGCTACACCTTC. Translated: CASSASSGQGYGYTF.

This clone was detected only once. This chain connects TRBV15 to TRBJ1-2, with D hard to call. Trimming cost V 0 bases and J 8 bases, with 10 bases left between them. Looked up from germline, CDR1 is LNHNV and CDR2 is YYDKDF (reference sequence). The CDR3 consists of 13 residues. DNA for the CDR3: TGTGCCACCAGCAGAGACCGCTCGGGGGGCTACACCTTC. Translating it yields CATSRDRSGGYTF.